One T cell receptor (beta chain) is described in this entry. The antigen is undetermined. Researchers used roughly 3.5 ug of total RNA for each TCR library. One entry per CDR3 protein, without DNA, is what TCRdb gives after re-calling the 5' RACE reads. The sample yields some 200,000 distinct CDR3 sequences, of which the top ten take up approximately 1.5%. These data are taken from a study of monozygotic twins with inflammatory bowel disease. Blood was collected, roughly 2.5 ml per donor. Points from the study as a whole: For IBD, no single strong associated signal or clonotype was supported.

CDR1 and CDR2 (germline): SGHRS, YFSETQ. The CDR3 has 12 residues. This rearrangement joins TRBV5-1 to TRBJ2-2. The clonotype comes from a human donor with ulcerative colitis or Crohn's disease, or a healthy co-twin of an affected twin (not recorded which). Sequences were obtained from blood. CDR3 loop: CASSFGDRELFF.